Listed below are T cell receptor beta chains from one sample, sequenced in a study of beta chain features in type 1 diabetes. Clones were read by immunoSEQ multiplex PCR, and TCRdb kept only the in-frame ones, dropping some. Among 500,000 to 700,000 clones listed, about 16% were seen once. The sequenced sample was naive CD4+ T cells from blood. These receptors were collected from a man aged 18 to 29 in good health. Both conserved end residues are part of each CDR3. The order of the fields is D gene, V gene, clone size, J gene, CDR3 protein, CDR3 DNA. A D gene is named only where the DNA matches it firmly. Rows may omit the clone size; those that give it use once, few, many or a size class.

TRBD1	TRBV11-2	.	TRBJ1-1	CASSPTSGQGLEAFF	TGTGCCAGCAGCCCGACCTCGGGACAGGGTCTGGAAGCTTTCTTT
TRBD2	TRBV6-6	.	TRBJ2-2	CASSRTSGANTGELFF	TGTGCCAGCAGTCGGACTAGCGGTGCGAACACCGGGGAGCTGTTTTTT
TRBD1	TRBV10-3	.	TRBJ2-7	CAISGQGSYEQYF	TGTGCCATCAGTGGACAGGGGTCCTACGAGCAGTACTTC
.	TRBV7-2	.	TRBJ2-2	CASSLARSGPNTGELFF	TGTGCCAGCAGCTTAGCGCGGTCAGGGCCGAACACCGGGGAGCTGTTTTTT
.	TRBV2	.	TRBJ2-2	CASSAVQKNTGELFF	TGTGCCAGCAGTGCTGTCCAGAAGAACACCGGGGAGCTGTTTTTT
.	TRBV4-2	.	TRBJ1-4	CASSSGTNNEKLFF	TGTGCCAGCAGCAGCGGGACAAATAATGAAAAACTGTTTTTT
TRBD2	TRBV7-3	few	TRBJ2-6	CASSPGRAGANVLTF	TGTGCCAGCAGCCCAGGGAGGGCTGGGGCCAACGTCCTGACTTTC
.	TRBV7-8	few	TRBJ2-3	CASSLAGGYTQYF	TGTGCCAGCAGCTTAGCGGGGGGATATACGCAGTATTTT
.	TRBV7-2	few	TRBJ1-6	CASSIGRGQGSPLHF	TGTGCCAGCAGCATCGGTCGAGGCCAAGGATCACCCCTCCACTTT
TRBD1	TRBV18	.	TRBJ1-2	CASSPNRGHYGYTF	TGTGCCAGCTCACCGAACAGGGGACACTATGGCTACACCTTC
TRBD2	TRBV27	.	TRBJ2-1	CASSFRAGEVNEQFF	TGTGCCAGCAGTTTCCGGGCGGGAGAAGTGAATGAGCAGTTCTTC
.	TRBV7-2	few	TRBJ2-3	CASSLRGGTPDTQYF	TGTGCCAGCAGCTTACGTGGCGGGACCCCGGATACGCAGTATTTT
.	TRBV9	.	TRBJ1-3	CASSVVGGLSGNTIYF	TGTGCCAGCAGCGTAGTCGGGGGACTCTCTGGAAACACCATATATTTT
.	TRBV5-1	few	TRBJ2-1	CASSSYGGQYNEQFF	TGCGCCAGCAGCTCTTACGGGGGCCAATACAATGAGCAGTTCTTC
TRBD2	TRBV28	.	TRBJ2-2	CASSSFGTSPTGELFF	TGTGCCAGCAGCTCCTTCGGGACTAGCCCCACCGGGGAGCTGTTTTTT
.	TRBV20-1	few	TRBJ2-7	CSARSDYEQYF	TGCAGTGCTAGAAGTGACTACGAGCAGTACTTC
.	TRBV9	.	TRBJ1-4	CASSPFKGVIEKLFF	TGTGCCAGCAGCCCTTTTAAGGGGGTGATTGAAAAACTGTTTTTT
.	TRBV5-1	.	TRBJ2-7	CASSASYEQYF	TGCGCCAGCAGCGCTTCCTACGAGCAGTACTTC
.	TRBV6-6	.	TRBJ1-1	CASSYSWEGGDTEAFF	TGTGCCAGCAGTTACTCTTGGGAAGGGGGAGACACTGAAGCTTTCTTT
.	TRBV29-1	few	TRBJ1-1	CSVSITRNTEAFF	TGCAGCGTCAGTATTACGAGGAACACTGAAGCTTTCTTT
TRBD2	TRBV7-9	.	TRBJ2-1	CASSGHNGGNNEQFF	TGTGCCAGCAGCGGACACAACGGGGGGAACAATGAGCAGTTCTTC
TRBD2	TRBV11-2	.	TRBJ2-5	CASSRRLAGSQETQYF	TGTGCCAGCAGCCGGCGACTAGCGGGGTCTCAAGAGACCCAGTACTTC
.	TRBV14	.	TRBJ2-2	CASSLRLVGELFF	TGTGCCAGCAGCCTCAGACTAGTCGGGGAGCTGTTTTTT
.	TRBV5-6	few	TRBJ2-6	CASSLSGANVLTF	TGTGCCAGCAGCTTGTCTGGGGCCAACGTCCTGACTTTC
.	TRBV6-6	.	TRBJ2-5	CASSLPLGRTSETQYF	TGTGCCAGCAGTCTGCCATTGGGTAGGACGTCGGAGACCCAGTACTTC
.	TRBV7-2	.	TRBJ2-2	CASSRRFDTGELFF	TGTGCCAGCAGCCGCCGGTTTGACACCGGGGAGCTGTTTTTT
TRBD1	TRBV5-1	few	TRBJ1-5	CASEDRDRVSVWPQHF	TGCGCCAGCGAGGACCGGGACAGGGTGTCGGTATGGCCCCAGCATTTT
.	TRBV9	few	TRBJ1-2	CASSVSGARSGYTF	TGTGCCAGCAGCGTGTCAGGGGCGCGGAGTGGCTACACCTTC
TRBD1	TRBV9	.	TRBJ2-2	CASSVKRGTGDTGELFF	TGTGCCAGCAGCGTAAAAAGAGGGACAGGGGACACCGGGGAGCTGTTTTTT
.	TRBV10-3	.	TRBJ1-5	CAISRDISNQPQHF	TGTGCCATCAGTCGGGACATCAGCAATCAGCCCCAGCATTTT
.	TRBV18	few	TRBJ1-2	CASSAGTIIAGYTF	TGTGCCAGCTCAGCCGGGACCATCATTGCGGGCTACACCTTC
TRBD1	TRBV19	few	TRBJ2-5	CASSPQGRETQYF	TGTGCCAGTAGCCCACAGGGGAGAGAGACCCAGTACTTC
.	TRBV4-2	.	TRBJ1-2	CASSQGEGGYGYTF	TGTGCCAGCAGCCAAGGCGAAGGGGGCTATGGCTACACCTTC
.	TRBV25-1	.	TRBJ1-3	CASSERAQEGNTIYF	TGTGCCAGCAGTGAACGGGCCCAAGAGGGAAACACCATATATTTT
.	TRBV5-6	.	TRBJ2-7	CASSAVTGSSYEQYF	TGTGCCAGCAGCGCCGTAACAGGGAGCTCCTACGAGCAGTACTTC
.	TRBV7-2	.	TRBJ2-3	CASSLVAGADTQYF	TGTGCCAGCAGCTTAGTTGCCGGGGCAGATACGCAGTATTTT
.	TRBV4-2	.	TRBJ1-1	CASSQRRDLRGSNTEAFF	TGTGCCAGCAGCCAAAGAAGGGACCTTAGGGGATCGAACACTGAAGCTTTCTTT
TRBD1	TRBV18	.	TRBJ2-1	CASSPIAGTGYNEQFF	TGTGCCAGCTCACCAATCGCGGGGACAGGGTACAATGAGCAGTTCTTC
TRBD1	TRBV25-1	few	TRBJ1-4	CASSEPSWTGWTEKLFF	TGTGCCAGCAGTGAACCTTCCTGGACAGGGTGGACTGAAAAACTGTTTTTT
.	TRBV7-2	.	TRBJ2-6	CASSLESASGANVLTF	TGTGCCAGCAGCTTAGAGTCAGCCTCTGGGGCCAACGTCCTGACTTTC
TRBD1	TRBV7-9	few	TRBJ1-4	CASSLQGEHEKLFF	TGTGCCAGCAGCTTACAGGGGGAACACGAAAAACTGTTTTTT
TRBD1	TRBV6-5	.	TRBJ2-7	CANRRQGESYEQYF	TGTGCCAACCGAAGACAGGGGGAATCCTACGAGCAGTACTTC
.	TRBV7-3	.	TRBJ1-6	CASSLMAGTRNSPLHF	TGTGCCAGCAGCTTAATGGCTGGGACACGTAATTCACCCCTCCACTTT
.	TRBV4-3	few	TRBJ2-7	CASSQDRRPEQYF	TGCGCCAGCAGCCAAGATCGCAGACCCGAGCAGTACTTC
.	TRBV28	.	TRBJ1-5	CASSFASGVNQPQHF	TGTGCCAGCAGTTTTGCTTCAGGAGTCAATCAGCCCCAGCATTTT